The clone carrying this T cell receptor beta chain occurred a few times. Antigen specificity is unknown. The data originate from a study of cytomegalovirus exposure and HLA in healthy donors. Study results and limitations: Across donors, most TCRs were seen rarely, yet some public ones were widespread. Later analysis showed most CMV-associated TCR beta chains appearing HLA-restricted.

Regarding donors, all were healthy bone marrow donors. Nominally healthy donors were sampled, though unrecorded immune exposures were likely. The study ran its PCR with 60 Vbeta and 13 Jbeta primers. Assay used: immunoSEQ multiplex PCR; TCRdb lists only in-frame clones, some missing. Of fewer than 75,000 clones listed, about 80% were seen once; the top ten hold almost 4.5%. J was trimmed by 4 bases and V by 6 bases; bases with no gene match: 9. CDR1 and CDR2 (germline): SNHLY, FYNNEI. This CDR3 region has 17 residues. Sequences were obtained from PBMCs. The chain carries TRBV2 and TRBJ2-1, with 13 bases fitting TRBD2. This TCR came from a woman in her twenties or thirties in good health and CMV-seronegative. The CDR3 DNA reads TGTGCCAGCAGCGAGGGACTAGCGGGAAGGGGATACAATGAGCAGTTCTTC. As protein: CASSEGLAGRGYNEQFF.